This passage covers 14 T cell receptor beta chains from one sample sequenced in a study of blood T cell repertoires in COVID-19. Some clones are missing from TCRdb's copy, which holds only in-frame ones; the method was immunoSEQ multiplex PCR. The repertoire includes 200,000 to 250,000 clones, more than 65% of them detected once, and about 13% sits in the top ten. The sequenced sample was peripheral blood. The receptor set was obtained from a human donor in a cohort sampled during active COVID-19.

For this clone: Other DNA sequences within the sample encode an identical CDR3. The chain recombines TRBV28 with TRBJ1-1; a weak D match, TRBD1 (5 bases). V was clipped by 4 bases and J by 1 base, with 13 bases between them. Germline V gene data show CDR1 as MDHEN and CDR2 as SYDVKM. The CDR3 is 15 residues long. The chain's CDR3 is CASSSPSGGNTEAFF. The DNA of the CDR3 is TGTGCCAGCAGTTCCCCCTCGGGGGGGAACACTGAAGCTTTCTTT.

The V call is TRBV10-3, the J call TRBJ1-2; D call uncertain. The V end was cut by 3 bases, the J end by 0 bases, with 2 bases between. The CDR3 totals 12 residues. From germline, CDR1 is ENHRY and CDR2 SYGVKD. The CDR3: CAISDSNYGYTF. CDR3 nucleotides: TGTGCCATCAGTGACTCTAACTATGGCTACACCTTC.

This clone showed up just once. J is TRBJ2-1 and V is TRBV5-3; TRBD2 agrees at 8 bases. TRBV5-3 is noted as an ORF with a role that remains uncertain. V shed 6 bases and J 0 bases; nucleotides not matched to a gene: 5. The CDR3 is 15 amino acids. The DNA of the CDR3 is TGTGCCAGAATCAAGCGGGGGAACTCCTACAATGAGCAGTTCTTC. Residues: CARIKRGNSYNEQFF.

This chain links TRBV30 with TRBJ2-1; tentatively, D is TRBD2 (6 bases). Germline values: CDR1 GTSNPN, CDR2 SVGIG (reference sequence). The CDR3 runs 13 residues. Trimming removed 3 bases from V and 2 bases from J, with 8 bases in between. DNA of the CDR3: TGTGCCTGGAGACGGGGGACCTACAATGAGCAGTTCTTC. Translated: CAWRRGTYNEQFF.

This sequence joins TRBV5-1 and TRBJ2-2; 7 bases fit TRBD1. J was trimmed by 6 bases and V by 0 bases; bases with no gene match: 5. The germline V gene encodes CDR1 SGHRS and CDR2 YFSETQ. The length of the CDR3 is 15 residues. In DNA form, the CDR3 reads TGCGCCAGCAGCTTGGCGGGAAGGGGGCCCGGGGAGCTGTTTTTT. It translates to CASSLAGRGPGELFF.

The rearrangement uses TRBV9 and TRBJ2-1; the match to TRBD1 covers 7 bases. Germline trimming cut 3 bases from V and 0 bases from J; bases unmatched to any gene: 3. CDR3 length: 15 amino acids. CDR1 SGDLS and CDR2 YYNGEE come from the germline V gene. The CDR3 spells CASSATGSSYNEQFF. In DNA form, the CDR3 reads TGTGCCAGCAGCGCGACAGGGAGCTCCTACAATGAGCAGTTCTTC. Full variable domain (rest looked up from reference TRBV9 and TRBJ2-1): DSGVTQTPKHLITATGQRVTLRCSPRSGDLSVYWYQQSLDQGLQFLIQYYNGEERAKGNILERFSAQQFPDLHSELNLSSLELGDSALYFCASSATGSSYNEQFFGPGTRLTVL.

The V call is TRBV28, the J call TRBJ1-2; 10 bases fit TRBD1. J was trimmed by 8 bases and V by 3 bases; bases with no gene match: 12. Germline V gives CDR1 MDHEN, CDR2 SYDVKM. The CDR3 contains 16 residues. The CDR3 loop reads CASSLTGGGPYYGYTF. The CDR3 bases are TGTGCCAGCAGTTTGACAGGGGGCGGCCCCTATTACGGCTACACCTTC.

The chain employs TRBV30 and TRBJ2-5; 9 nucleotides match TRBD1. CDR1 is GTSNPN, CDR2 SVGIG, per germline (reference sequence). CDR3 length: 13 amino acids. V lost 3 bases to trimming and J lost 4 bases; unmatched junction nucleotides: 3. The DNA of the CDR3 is TGTGCCTGGAGCCTGACAGGGGGAGAGACCCAGTACTTC. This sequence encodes CAWSLTGGETQYF.

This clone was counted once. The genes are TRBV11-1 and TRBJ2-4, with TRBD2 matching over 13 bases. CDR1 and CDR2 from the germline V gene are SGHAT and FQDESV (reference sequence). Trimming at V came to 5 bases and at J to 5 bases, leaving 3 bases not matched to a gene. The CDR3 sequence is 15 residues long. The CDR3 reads CASSPGTSGENIQYF. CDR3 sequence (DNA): TGTGCCAGCAGCCCGGGGACTAGCGGGGAAAACATTCAGTACTTC.

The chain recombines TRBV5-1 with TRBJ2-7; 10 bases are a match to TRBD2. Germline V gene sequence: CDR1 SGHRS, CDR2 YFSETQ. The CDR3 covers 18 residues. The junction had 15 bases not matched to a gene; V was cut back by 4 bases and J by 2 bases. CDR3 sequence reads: CASSPMVRTSGETYEQYF. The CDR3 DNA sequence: TGCGCCAGCAGCCCAATGGTCCGCACTAGCGGGGAGACCTACGAGCAGTACTTC.

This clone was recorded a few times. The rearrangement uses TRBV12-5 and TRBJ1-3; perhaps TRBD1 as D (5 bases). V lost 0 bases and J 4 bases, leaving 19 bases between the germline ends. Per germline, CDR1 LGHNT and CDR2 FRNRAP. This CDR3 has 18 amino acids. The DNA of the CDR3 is TGTGCTAGTGGTTTGGTTCGCACGGGAGGGGAGATCGGAAACACCATATATTTT. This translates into CASGLVRTGGEIGNTIYF.

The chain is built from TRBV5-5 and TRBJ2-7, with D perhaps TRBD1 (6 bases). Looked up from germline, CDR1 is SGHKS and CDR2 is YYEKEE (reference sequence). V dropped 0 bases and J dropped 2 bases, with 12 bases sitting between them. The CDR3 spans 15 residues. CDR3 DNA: TGTGCCAGCAGCTTGGCCGGGACACCTACCTACGAGCAGTACTTC. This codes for CASSLAGTPTYEQYF.

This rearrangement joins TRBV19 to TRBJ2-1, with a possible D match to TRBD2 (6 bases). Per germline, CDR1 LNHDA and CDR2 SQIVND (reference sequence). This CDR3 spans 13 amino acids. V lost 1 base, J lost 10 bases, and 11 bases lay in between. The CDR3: CASSIGPGEEQFF. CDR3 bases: TGTGCCAGTAGTATAGGCCCGGGGGAGGAGCAGTTCTTC.

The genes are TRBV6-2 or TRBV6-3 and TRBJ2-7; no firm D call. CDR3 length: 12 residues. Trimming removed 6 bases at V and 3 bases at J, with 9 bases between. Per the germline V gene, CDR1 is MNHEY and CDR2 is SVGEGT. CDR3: CASSLGLYEQYF. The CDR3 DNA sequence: TGTGCCAGCAGCCTGGGCCTCTACGAGCAGTACTTC.